This is a list of T cell receptor beta chains from one sample in a study of blood T cell repertoires in COVID-19. The protocol was immunoSEQ multiplex PCR, while the TCRdb copy is restricted to in-frame clones and leaves out a portion. The sample includes 150,000 to 200,000 clones, under 90% of them seen just once. The sample was peripheral blood. Every receptor here comes from a woman in her seventies with COVID-19, enrolled during active disease. CDR3s include the opening cysteine and the closing phenylalanine or tryptophan. A D gene is named only where the DNA matches it firmly. The size entry is marked missing in some rows and otherwise reads once, few, many or a size class.

cdr3_aa | cdr3_nt | j_call | cdr3_length | v_call | d_call | clone_size
CASSRQVHSNQPQHF | TGTGCCAGCAGTAGACAGGTCCATAGCAATCAGCCCCAGCATTTT | TRBJ1-5 | 15 | TRBV28 | NA | NA
CASSASPGPNSPLHF | TGTGCCAGCAGTGCCTCGCCAGGGCCTAATTCACCCCTCCACTTT | TRBJ1-6 | 15 | TRBV2 | NA | NA
CAISEERSIEAFF | TGTGCCATCAGTGAAGAGAGGAGCATTGAAGCTTTCTTT | TRBJ1-1 | 13 | TRBV10-3 | NA | NA
CASSRGEAQETQYF | TGCGCCAGCAGCAGGGGCGAGGCTCAAGAGACCCAGTACTTC | TRBJ2-5 | 14 | TRBV5-1 | NA | NA
CASSLASGSGLRWEQHF | TGTGCCAGCAGTTTAGCTAGCGGGAGTGGGCTCCGGTGGGAGCAGCACTTC | TRBJ2-7 | 17 | TRBV28 | TRBD2 | NA
CARQVESEQYF | TGTGCCAGACAGGTTGAGTCCGAGCAGTACTTC | TRBJ2-7 | 11 | TRBV2 | NA | NA
CASSRGGRTDTQYF | TGTGCCAGCAGCCGCGGGGGGAGAACAGATACGCAGTATTTT | TRBJ2-3 | 14 | TRBV3-1/TRBV3-2 | TRBD2 | NA
CASSSVGQGQGYTF | TGTGCCAGCAGCAGCGTGGGACAGGGTCAAGGCTACACCTTC | TRBJ1-2 | 14 | TRBV7-2 | TRBD1 | NA
CASSWDSYNEQFF | TGTGCCAGTAGTTGGGACAGTTACAATGAGCAGTTCTTC | TRBJ2-1 | 13 | TRBV19 | TRBD1 | NA
CASSLPLVHSQDTEAFF | TGTGCCAGCAGCTTACCCTTAGTACACAGCCAGGACACTGAAGCTTTCTTT | TRBJ1-1 | 17 | TRBV7-2 | NA | NA
CSASRGWTEAFF | TGCAGTGCTAGTAGGGGGTGGACTGAAGCTTTCTTT | TRBJ1-1 | 12 | TRBV20-1 | NA | NA
CASSQETWDNPFSYTF | TGTGCCAGCAGCCAAGAAACCTGGGACAACCCTTTTAGCTACACCTTC | TRBJ1-2 | 16 | TRBV14 | NA | NA
CASSLEGAEQFF | TGCGCCAGCAGCTTGGAAGGGGCTGAGCAGTTCTTC | TRBJ2-1 | 12 | TRBV5-1 | NA | NA
CASSPNTIQTDTQYF | TGTGCCAGCAGCCCGAATACTATACAAACAGATACGCAGTATTTT | TRBJ2-3 | 15 | TRBV5-5 | NA | NA
CASSPQVNIQYF | TGTGCCAGCAGTCCTCAGGTGAACATTCAGTACTTC | TRBJ2-4 | 12 | TRBV28 | NA | NA
CAWKRDSPLEQYF | TGTGCCTGGAAACGGGACAGCCCGCTCGAGCAGTACTTC | TRBJ2-7 | 13 | TRBV30 | TRBD1 | NA
CSVEKGVGGYTF | TGCAGCGTTGAGAAGGGGGTGGGTGGCTACACCTTC | TRBJ1-2 | 12 | TRBV29-1 | NA | NA
CASSPRTSFNEQFF | TGTGCCAGCAGTCCCCGGACTAGCTTCAATGAGCAGTTCTTC | TRBJ2-1 | 14 | TRBV7-8 | TRBD2 | NA
CASSKWDGRVIPYNEQFF | TGTGCCAGCAGCAAATGGGACGGGAGGGTGATCCCCTACAATGAGCAGTTCTTC | TRBJ2-1 | 18 | TRBV21-1 | NA | once
CASSHWDSGYTF | TGTGCCAGCAGTCACTGGGACAGTGGCTACACCTTC | TRBJ1-2 | 12 | TRBV6-5 | TRBD1 | NA
CAWSLWTSGDTYNEQFF | TGTGCCTGGAGTCTTTGGACTAGCGGAGATACCTACAATGAGCAGTTCTTC | TRBJ2-1 | 17 | TRBV30 | TRBD2 | once
CASRDGRTSLYNSPLHF | TGTGCCAGCAGGGACGGTAGGACATCGCTATATAATTCACCCCTCCACTTT | TRBJ1-6 | 17 | TRBV2 | NA | once
CASRPNSGTGDFHEQYF | TGTGCCAGCAGACCGAATTCCGGGACAGGGGACTTCCACGAGCAGTACTTC | TRBJ2-7 | 17 | TRBV28 | TRBD1 | once
CASSLLGAGDYGYTF | TGTGCCAGCAGTTTGTTAGGGGCGGGGGACTATGGCTACACCTTC | TRBJ1-2 | 15 | TRBV28 | NA | NA
CASSSPEGLVPYEQYF | TGTGCCAGCAGTTCCCCAGAGGGACTGGTACCCTACGAGCAGTACTTC | TRBJ2-7 | 16 | TRBV6-9 | NA | once
CASSYVPGLATSLYEQYF | TGTGCCAGCAGTTATGTCCCGGGACTAGCAACATCCCTTTACGAGCAGTACTTC | TRBJ2-7 | 18 | TRBV6-2/TRBV6-3 | TRBD2 | NA
CASSPWLAGGSNTGELFF | TGTGCCAGCTCACCATGGCTAGCGGGAGGATCGAACACCGGGGAGCTGTTTTTT | TRBJ2-2 | 18 | TRBV18 | TRBD2 | NA
CASSPRGTRGGYTF | TGTGCCAGCAGTCCACGGGGGACCCGAGGTGGCTACACCTTC | TRBJ1-2 | 14 | TRBV6-2/TRBV6-3 | NA | NA
CASSLVERAGANVLTF | TGCGCCAGCAGCTTGGTCGAGAGAGCTGGGGCCAACGTCCTGACTTTC | TRBJ2-6 | 16 | TRBV5-1 | NA | NA
CASSPSEGTQPQHF | TGTGCCAGCAGCCCTAGCGAGGGGACTCAGCCCCAGCATTTT | TRBJ1-5 | 14 | TRBV7-2 | NA | NA
CSASPGLAGRSYNEQFF | TGCAGTGCTAGTCCCGGACTAGCGGGGCGGTCCTACAATGAGCAGTTCTTC | TRBJ2-1 | 17 | TRBV20-1 | TRBD2 | once
CSVASTEAFF | TGCAGCGTTGCGAGTACTGAAGCTTTCTTT | TRBJ1-1 | 10 | TRBV29-1 | NA | few
CASSLGRYNYGYTF | TGTGCCAGCAGCTTAGGCAGATACAACTATGGCTACACCTTC | TRBJ1-2 | 14 | TRBV7-9 | NA | NA
CATSREGGSGELFF | TGTGCCACCAGCAGAGAAGGGGGCAGCGGGGAGCTGTTTTTT | TRBJ2-2 | 14 | TRBV15 | TRBD1 | NA
CASSFFHTIYF | TGTGCCAGCAGTTTCTTCCACACCATATATTTT | TRBJ1-3 | 11 | TRBV12-3/TRBV12-4 | NA | NA
CASSSKRDTQYF | TGTGCCAGCAGTTCAAAGAGGGATACGCAGTATTTT | TRBJ2-3 | 12 | TRBV27 | NA | NA
CATSKKQLTGELFF | TGTGCCACCAGCAAAAAACAGCTAACCGGGGAGCTGTTTTTT | TRBJ2-2 | 14 | TRBV15 | NA | NA
CASSVNRGSAGNTIYF | TGTGCCAGTAGTGTCAACAGGGGATCGGCCGGAAACACCATATATTTT | TRBJ1-3 | 16 | TRBV19 | TRBD1 | NA
CASSYGRLAGRYEQFF | TGTGCCAGCAGTTACGGGCGGCTAGCGGGAAGGTATGAGCAGTTCTTC | TRBJ2-1 | 16 | TRBV6-5 | TRBD2 | NA
CASSPAPGFTDTQYF | TGTGCCAGCTCACCAGCCCCGGGTTTCACAGATACGCAGTATTTT | TRBJ2-3 | 15 | TRBV18 | NA | NA
CASSLMDTGYEQYF | TGCGCCAGCAGCCTAATGGATACGGGCTACGAGCAGTACTTC | TRBJ2-7 | 14 | TRBV4-1 | NA | NA
CAWRPTFLSNEKLFF | TGTGCCTGGAGGCCGACATTTTTGTCTAATGAAAAACTGTTTTTT | TRBJ1-4 | 15 | TRBV30 | NA | few
CASSEGGLSSAKNIQYF | TGTGCCAGCAGTGAAGGTGGCCTCAGTTCGGCCAAAAACATTCAGTACTTC | TRBJ2-4 | 17 | TRBV6-1 | NA | NA
CASSESPYYGYTF | TGCGCCAGCAGTGAGAGCCCGTACTATGGCTACACCTTC | TRBJ1-2 | 13 | TRBV10-2 | NA | NA
CASSLVPGLNTEAFF | TGTGCCAGCAGTCTTGTCCCAGGGCTGAACACTGAAGCTTTCTTT | TRBJ1-1 | 15 | TRBV2 | NA | once
CASSLADSYGYTF | TGTGCCAGCTCACTTGCGGACAGCTATGGCTACACCTTC | TRBJ1-2 | 13 | TRBV18 | NA | NA
CASSLGGEDYGYTF | TGCGCCAGCAGCTTGGGAGGGGAGGACTATGGCTACACCTTC | TRBJ1-2 | 14 | TRBV5-1 | NA | once
CAWSHTTGPIGYGYTF | TGTGCCTGGAGCCATACCACAGGGCCAATAGGTTATGGCTACACCTTC | TRBJ1-2 | 16 | TRBV30 | NA | NA
CASSLSGTPHQPQHF | TGTGCCAGCAGTTTATCCGGGACACCTCATCAGCCCCAGCATTTT | TRBJ1-5 | 15 | TRBV27 | NA | NA
CAWSQGTEAFF | TGTGCCTGGAGCCAGGGGACTGAAGCTTTCTTT | TRBJ1-1 | 11 | TRBV30 | NA | NA
CASTYRANTGELFF | TGTGCCAGCACTTACAGGGCGAACACCGGGGAGCTGTTTTTT | TRBJ2-2 | 14 | TRBV28 | NA | NA
CASSPRGGNEPQHF | TGTGCCAGCTCACCACGGGGGGGGAATGAGCCCCAGCATTTT | TRBJ1-5 | 14 | TRBV18 | NA | NA
CASSQGQGFTGELFF | TGCGCCAGCAGCCAGGGACAGGGTTTCACCGGGGAGCTGTTTTTT | TRBJ2-2 | 15 | TRBV5-1 | TRBD1 | NA
CASSLVREGGYTF | TGTGCCAGCAGTTTAGTGAGGGAGGGTGGCTACACCTTC | TRBJ1-2 | 13 | TRBV27 | NA | NA